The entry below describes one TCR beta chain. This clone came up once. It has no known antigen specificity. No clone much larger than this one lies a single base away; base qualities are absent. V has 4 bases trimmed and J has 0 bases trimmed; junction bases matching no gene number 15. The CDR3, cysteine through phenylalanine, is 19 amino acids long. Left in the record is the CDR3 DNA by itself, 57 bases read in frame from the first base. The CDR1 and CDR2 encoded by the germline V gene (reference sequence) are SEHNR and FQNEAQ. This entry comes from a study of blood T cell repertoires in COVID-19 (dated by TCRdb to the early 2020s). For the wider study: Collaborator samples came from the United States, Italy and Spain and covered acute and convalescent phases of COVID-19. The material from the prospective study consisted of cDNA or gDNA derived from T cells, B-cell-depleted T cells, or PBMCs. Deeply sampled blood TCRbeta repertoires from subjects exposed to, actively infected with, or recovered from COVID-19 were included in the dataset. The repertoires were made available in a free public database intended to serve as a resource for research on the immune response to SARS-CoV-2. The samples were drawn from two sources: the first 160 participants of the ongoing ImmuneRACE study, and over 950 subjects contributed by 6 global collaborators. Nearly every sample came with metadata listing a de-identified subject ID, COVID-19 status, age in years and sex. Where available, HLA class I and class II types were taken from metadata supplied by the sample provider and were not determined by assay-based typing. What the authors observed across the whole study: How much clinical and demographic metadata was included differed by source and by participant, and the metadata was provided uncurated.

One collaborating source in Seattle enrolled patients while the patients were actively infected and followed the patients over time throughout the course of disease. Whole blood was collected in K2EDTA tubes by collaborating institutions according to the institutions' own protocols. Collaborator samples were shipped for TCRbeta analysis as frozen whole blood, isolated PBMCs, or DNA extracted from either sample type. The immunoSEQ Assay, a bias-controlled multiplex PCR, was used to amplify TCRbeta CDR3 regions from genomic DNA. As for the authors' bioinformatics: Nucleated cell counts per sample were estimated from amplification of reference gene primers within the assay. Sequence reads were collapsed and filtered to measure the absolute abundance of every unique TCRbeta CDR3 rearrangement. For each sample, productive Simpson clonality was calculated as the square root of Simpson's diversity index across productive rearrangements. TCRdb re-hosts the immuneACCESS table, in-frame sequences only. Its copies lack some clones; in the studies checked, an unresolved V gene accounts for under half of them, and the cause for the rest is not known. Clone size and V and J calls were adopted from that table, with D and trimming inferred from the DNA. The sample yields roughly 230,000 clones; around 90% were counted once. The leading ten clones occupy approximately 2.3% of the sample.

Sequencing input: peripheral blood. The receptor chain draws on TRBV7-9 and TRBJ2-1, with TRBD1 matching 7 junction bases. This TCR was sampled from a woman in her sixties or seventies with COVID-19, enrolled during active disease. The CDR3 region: CASSSSLPTGTASYNEQFF. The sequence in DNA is TGTGCCAGCAGCTCTTCACTACCCACCGGGACAGCCTCCTACAATGAGCAGTTCTTC.